The sequence of this T cell receptor (beta chain) was determined in a study of cytomegalovirus exposure and HLA in healthy donors. Concerning this clone: Its cognate antigen is unknown.

The assay was immunoSEQ multiplex PCR, and TCRdb's table has in-frame clones only and misses some. The data show approximately 270,000 clones, 90% seen once. Germline V gene lookup returns CDR1 MDHEN and CDR2 SYDVKM. This CDR3 is built from 15 residues. The J segment lost 14 bases and the V segment lost 6 bases, leaving 15 bases of the junction unmatched. General study points: The investigators catalogued 150 or so TCR beta chains as cytomegalovirus-associated. First-cohort TCR clusters tended to co-occur in the approximately 130 validation repertoires, a later analysis found. The classifier reportedly diagnosed cytomegalovirus status with high specificity and sensitivity. In vitro data verified three CMV-associated chains as specific for CMV antigens.

The chain links TRBV28 to TRBJ2-1, with 11 nucleotides matching TRBD1. This TCR derives from a woman under 30 in good health and CMV-seronegative. The sequenced sample was PBMCs. Here the CDR3 DNA reads TGTGCCAGCAGAAACACAGGACAGGGGGCGCGGAAGGAGTTCTTC. Protein sequence: CASRNTGQGARKEFF. The entire variable domain, with the rest obtained from reference TRBV28 and TRBJ2-1, is as follows: DVKVTQSSRYLVKRTGEKVFLECVQDMDHENMFWYRQDPGLGLRLIYFSYDVKMKEKGDIPEGYSVSREKKERFSLILESASTNQTSMYLCASRNTGQGARKEFFGPGTRLTVL.